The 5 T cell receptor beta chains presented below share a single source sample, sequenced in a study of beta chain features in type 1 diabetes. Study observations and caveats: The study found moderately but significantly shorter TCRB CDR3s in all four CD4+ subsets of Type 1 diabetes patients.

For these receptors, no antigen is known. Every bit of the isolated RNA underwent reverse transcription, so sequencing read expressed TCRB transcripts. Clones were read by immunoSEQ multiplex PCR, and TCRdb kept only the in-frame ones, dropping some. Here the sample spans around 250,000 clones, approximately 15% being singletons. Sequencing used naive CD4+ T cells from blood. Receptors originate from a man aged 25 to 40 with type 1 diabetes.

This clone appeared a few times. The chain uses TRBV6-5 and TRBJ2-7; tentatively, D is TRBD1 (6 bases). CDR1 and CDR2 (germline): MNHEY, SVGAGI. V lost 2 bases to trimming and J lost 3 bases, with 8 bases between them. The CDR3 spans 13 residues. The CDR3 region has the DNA TGTGCCAGCAGTTACCGGGACAACTACGAGCAGTACTTC. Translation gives CASSYRDNYEQYF.

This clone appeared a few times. The CDR3 is CASSLADSGPQHF. CDR3 coding DNA: TGTGCCAGCAGCTTAGCGGATTCGGGGCCCCAGCATTTT. The rearrangement joins TRBV7-9 to TRBJ1-5; D remains unclear. V lost 0 bases and J 9 bases, leaving 9 bases between the germline ends. Germline values: CDR1 SEHNR, CDR2 FQNEAQ (reference sequence). The CDR3 loop spans 13 amino acids.

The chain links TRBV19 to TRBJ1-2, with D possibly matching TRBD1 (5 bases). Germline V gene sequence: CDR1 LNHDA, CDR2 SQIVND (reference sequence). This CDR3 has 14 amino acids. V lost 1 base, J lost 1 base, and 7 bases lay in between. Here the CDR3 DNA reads TGTGCCAGTAGTATAGGACAGCTTAACTATGGCTACACCTTC. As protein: CASSIGQLNYGYTF.

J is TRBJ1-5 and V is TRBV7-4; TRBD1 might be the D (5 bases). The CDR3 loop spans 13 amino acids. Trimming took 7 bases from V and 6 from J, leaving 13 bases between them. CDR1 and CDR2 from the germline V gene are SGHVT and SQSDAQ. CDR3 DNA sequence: TGTGCCAGCACCCTAGGGGATGGTCAGCCCCAGCATTTT. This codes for CASTLGDGQPQHF.

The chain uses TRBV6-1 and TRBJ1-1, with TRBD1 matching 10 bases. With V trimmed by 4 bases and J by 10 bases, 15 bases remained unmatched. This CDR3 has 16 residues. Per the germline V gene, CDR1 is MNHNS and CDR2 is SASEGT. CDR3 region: CASSVNPATGGDGAFF. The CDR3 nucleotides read TGTGCCAGCAGTGTAAATCCGGCGACAGGGGGCGATGGAGCTTTCTTT.